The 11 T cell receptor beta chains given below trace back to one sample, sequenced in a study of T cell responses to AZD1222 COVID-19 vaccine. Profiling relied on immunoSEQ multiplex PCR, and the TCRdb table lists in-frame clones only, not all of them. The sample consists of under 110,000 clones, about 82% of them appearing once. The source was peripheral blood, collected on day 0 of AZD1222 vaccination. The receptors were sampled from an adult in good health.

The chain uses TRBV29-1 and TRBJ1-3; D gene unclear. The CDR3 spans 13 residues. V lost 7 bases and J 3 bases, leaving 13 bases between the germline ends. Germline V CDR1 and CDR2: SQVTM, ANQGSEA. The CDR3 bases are TGCAGCGCCCGACGGACGGATGGAAACACCATATATTTT. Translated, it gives CSARRTDGNTIYF.

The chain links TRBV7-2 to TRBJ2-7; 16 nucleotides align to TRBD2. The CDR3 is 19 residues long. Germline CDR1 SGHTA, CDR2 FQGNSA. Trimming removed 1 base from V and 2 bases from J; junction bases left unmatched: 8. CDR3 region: CASSLVTGLAGGPTYEQYF. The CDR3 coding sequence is TGTGCCAGCAGCTTAGTCACGGGACTAGCGGGAGGGCCGACCTACGAGCAGTACTTC.

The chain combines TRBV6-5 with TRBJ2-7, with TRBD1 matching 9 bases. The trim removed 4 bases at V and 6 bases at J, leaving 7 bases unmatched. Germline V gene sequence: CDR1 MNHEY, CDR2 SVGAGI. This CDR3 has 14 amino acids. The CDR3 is CASSFRDRAFEQYF. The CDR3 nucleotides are TGTGCCAGCAGTTTCCGGGACAGGGCCTTCGAGCAGTACTTC.

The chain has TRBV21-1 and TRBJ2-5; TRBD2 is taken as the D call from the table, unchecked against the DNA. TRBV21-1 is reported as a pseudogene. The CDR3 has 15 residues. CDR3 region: CASSKGRRSQETQYF. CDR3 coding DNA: TGTGCCAGCAGCAAGGGTCGGCGGAGCCAAGAGACCCAGTACTTC.

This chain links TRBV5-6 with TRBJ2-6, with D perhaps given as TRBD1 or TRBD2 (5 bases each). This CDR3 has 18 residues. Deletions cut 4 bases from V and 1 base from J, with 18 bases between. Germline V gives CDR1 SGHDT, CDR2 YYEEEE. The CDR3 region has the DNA TGTGCCAGCAGCCGGGGTCTGACAGTCCCGTCTGGGGCCAACGTCCTGACTTTC. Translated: CASSRGLTVPSGANVLTF.

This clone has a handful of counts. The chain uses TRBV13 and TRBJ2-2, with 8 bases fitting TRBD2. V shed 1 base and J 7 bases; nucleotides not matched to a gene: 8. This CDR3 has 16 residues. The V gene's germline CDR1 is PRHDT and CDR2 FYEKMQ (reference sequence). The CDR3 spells CASSLERTSRNGELFF. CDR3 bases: TGTGCCAGCAGCTTAGAGCGGACTAGCCGAAACGGGGAGCTGTTTTTT.

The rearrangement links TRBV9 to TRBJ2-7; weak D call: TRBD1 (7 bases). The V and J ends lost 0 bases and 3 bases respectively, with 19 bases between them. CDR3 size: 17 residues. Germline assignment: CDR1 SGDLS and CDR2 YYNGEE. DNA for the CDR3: TGTGCCAGCAGCGTAGCCCCAGGCACGCAGGGGGGCTACGAGCAGTACTTC. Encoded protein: CASSVAPGTQGGYEQYF.

As DNA, the CDR3 is TGTGCCAGCAGTCCACCGGGACAGGGATTTGGCTACACCTTC. It codes for CASSPPGQGFGYTF. The rearrangement joins TRBV6-5 to TRBJ1-2; 9 nucleotides line up with TRBD1. Germline-derived CDR1 and CDR2 are MNHEY and SVGAGI. After removal of 5 bases from V and 7 bases from J, the junction contained 8 bases not matched to a gene. This CDR3 has 14 residues.

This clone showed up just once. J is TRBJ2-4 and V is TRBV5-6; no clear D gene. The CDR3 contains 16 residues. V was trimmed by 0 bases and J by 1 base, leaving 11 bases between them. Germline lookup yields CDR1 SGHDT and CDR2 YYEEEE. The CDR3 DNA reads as TGTGCCAGCAGCTTGGTGTCTGACGTGGCCAAAAACATTCAGTACTTC. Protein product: CASSLVSDVAKNIQYF.

The CDR3, as DNA: TGTGCCTGGAGTGTAGGATCATTCCAAGGGTCCCAGCATTTT. Translated: CAWSVGSFQGSQHF. The chain couples TRBV30 to TRBJ1-5; D uncertain. V was trimmed by 0 bases and J by 11 bases, leaving 17 bases between them. The germline V gene encodes CDR1 GTSNPN and CDR2 SVGIG (reference sequence). The CDR3 has 14 amino acids.

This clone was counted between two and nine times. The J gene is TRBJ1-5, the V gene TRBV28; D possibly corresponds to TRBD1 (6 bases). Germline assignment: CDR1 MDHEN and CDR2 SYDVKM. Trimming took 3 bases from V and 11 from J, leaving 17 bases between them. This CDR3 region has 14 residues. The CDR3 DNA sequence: TGTGCCAGCAGTTTGACCAGGGGAGCCTCAGCCCAGCATTTT. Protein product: CASSLTRGASAQHF.